The entry below describes one T cell receptor beta chain. The T cells that were sequenced for TCR beta were CD8+ and CD4+ cells from blood. Healthy donors formed controls matched for age and sex. The source of the sample is a study of CD8 T cells in Susac syndrome. The V segment lost 4 bases and the J segment 0 bases; nucleotides outside the gene matches: 6. Germline-derived CDR1 and CDR2 are ENHRY and SYGVKD. The CDR3 is made up of 15 amino acids. RNA totalling roughly 0.5 to 1 ug underwent reverse transcription with random hexamers. immunoSEQ multiplex PCR amplified TCR beta CDR3 across 54 Vbeta, 13 Jbeta. TCRdb fed the immunoSEQ multiplex PCR reads into MiXCR, producing one record per CDR3 protein. The table has about 120,000 distinct CDR3 sequences, approximately 94% seen once.

This chain links TRBV10-3 with TRBJ2-7, with 7 positions matching TRBD2. The clonotype comes from a human donor in good health. The sequencing input was CD4+ T cells from PBMCs. Here the CDR3 reads CAISASGRISYEQYF. The CDR3 nucleotides read TGTGCCATCAGTGCTAGCGGAAGGATCTCCTACGAGCAGTACTTC.